This TCR beta chain was captured in a study of cytomegalovirus exposure and HLA in healthy donors. General study points: It was approximately 160 TCR beta chains that were listed as cytomegalovirus-associated.

Trimming shortened V by 0 bases and J by 3 bases, and 15 bases separated the two germline ends. The CDR3 runs 16 residues. Per germline, CDR1 LGHNA and CDR2 YSLEER. Here immunoSEQ multiplex PCR was the method, and the copy in TCRdb shows in-frame clones only, minus some. The repertoire holds tens of thousands of clones, roughly 94% seen once, with 2% to 2.5% in the top ten. Turning to this clone: Its cognate antigen is unknown.

Donors came from a validation cohort of approximately 110 subjects, distinct from the first 666-subject cohort. Sequenced input: PBMCs. The clonotype comes from a man aged 18 to 30 in good health and CMV-seronegative. The chain combines TRBV4-3 with TRBJ2-7; a weak D match, TRBD1 (5 bases). The CDR3 DNA reads as TGCGCCAGCAGCCAAGAACAAGACCAGGGTAACTACGAGCAGTACTTC. It encodes CASSQEQDQGNYEQYF.